Shown below are 29 T cell receptor beta chains from a single sample sequenced in a study of glioma-infiltrating T cells after dendritic cell vaccination. The repertoire was sequenced with immunoSEQ multiplex PCR; TCRdb's copy has only in-frame clones and lacks some. Of fewer than 50,000 clones in the sample, 85% were seen once. The specimen was blood, collected before dendritic cell vaccination. All receptors derive from a human donor with glioblastoma.

The chain employs TRBV4-3 and TRBJ2-3, with 9 bases matching TRBD2. V shed 0 bases, J shed 2 bases, and the junction held 6 bases outside the gene matches. The CDR3 runs to 17 residues. Germline V CDR1 and CDR2: LGHNA, YSLEER. CDR3 DNA sequence: TGCGCCAGCAGCCAAGAGTGGCGGGGGGGGTACACAGATACGCAGTATTTT. Translation gives CASSQEWRGGYTDTQYF.

V gene TRBV5-1 combines with J gene TRBJ1-1; D possibly corresponds to TRBD1 (5 bases). The CDR3 sequence is 18 residues long. The ends were cut back, 0 bases at V and 1 base at J, with 19 bases in the middle. From germline, CDR1 is SGHRS and CDR2 YFSETQ. The CDR3 sequence is CASSLAHLVATGNTEAFF. The DNA of the CDR3 is TGCGCCAGCAGCTTGGCCCATTTGGTTGCCACAGGGAACACTGAAGCTTTCTTT.

This chain connects TRBV7-9 to TRBJ1-2; 9 bases map to TRBD1. The ends lost 4 bases at V and 4 bases at J; junction bases unmatched: 10. In germline, CDR1 is SEHNR, CDR2 FQNEAQ (reference sequence). The CDR3 runs to 16 residues. The CDR3 region is CASSSRTGASIYGYTF. CDR3 DNA sequence: TGTGCCAGCAGCTCTAGGACAGGGGCCTCGATCTATGGCTACACCTTC.

V gene TRBV6-5 combines with J gene TRBJ2-1, with D perhaps matching TRBD2 (5 bases). Germline V gene data show CDR1 as MNHEY and CDR2 as SVGAGI. CDR3 length equals 16 residues. Between the trimmed V and J ends, which lost 1 base and 8 bases, there was a span of 18 bases. The CDR3 spells CASSYLRTESMHEQFF. The CDR3 DNA follows: TGTGCCAGCAGTTACTTGAGGACTGAATCGATGCATGAGCAGTTCTTC.

DNA of the CDR3: TGTGCCAGCAGCCGTGGGACAGGGTCGGGGAACACTGAAGCTTTCTTT. This encodes CASSRGTGSGNTEAFF. This chain joins TRBV7-9 and TRBJ1-1; 9 nucleotides align to TRBD1. J was trimmed by 1 base and V by 5 bases; bases with no gene match: 8. This CDR3 is 16 amino acids long. The germline V gene has CDR1 SEHNR and CDR2 FQNEAQ (reference sequence).

This clone occurred once. The CDR3 reads CASSRLGTGDTEAFF. CDR3 nucleotide sequence: TGTGCCAGCAGCCGTCTCGGGACAGGGGACACTGAAGCTTTCTTT. J is TRBJ1-1 and V is TRBV14; 10 bases agree with TRBD1. The junction had 5 bases not matched to a gene; V was cut back by 4 bases and J by 3 bases. Germline V gene data show CDR1 as SGHDN and CDR2 as FVKESK. The CDR3 is made up of 15 amino acids.

The chain uses TRBV7-9 and TRBJ2-5; TRBD1 agrees at 8 bases. The germline V gene has CDR1 SEHNR and CDR2 FQNEAQ (reference sequence). The CDR3 consists of 14 residues. Losses at the gene ends were 6 bases for V and 4 bases for J; bases not matched to a gene: 7. The CDR3 is CASRPPGGLETQYF. The CDR3 nucleotides read TGTGCCAGCAGACCCCCAGGGGGCTTAGAGACCCAGTACTTC.

V is TRBV9 and J is TRBJ1-2, with 11 positions matching TRBD1. CDR1 and CDR2 (germline): SGDLS, YYNGEE. The CDR3 totals 14 residues. The V segment lost 3 bases and the J segment 7 bases; nucleotides outside the gene matches: 5. CDR3 sequence: CASSGAGTGGGYTF. CDR3 sequence (DNA): TGTGCCAGCAGCGGTGCCGGGACAGGGGGTGGCTACACCTTC.

J is TRBJ2-7 and V is TRBV9; TRBD2 aligns across 12 bases. Germline loops: CDR1 SGDLS, CDR2 YYNGEE. This CDR3 contains 15 residues. Germline trimming cut 2 bases from V and 1 base from J; bases unmatched to any gene: 1. CDR3 region: CASSVGLAGSYEQYF. CDR3 nucleotides: TGTGCCAGCAGCGTGGGACTAGCGGGTTCCTACGAGCAGTACTTC.

The chain is built from TRBV11-2 and TRBJ2-1; a possible D gene is TRBD1 (5 bases). There are 14 residues in the CDR3. From germline, CDR1 is SGHAT and CDR2 FQNNGV. The V end lost 0 bases, the J end lost 9 bases, and 12 bases lay between the germline ends. CDR3 loop: CASSLEGRAAEQFF. As DNA, the CDR3 is TGTGCCAGCAGCTTAGAGGGCAGGGCGGCTGAGCAGTTCTTC.

CDR3 protein: CASSLSRSGSGETQYF. In DNA form, the CDR3 reads TGTGCCAGCAGCTTGAGCCGTAGCGGGAGTGGCGAGACCCAGTACTTC. The chain links TRBV7-6 to TRBJ2-5, with 9 bases lining up with TRBD2. Germline V gene data show CDR1 as SGHVS and CDR2 as FNYEAQ. The CDR3 has 16 amino acids. The V and J ends lost 3 bases and 5 bases, in that order; junction bases with no gene match: 10.

The rearrangement links TRBV10-1 to TRBJ2-7; 14 bases map to TRBD2. Germline V gene sequence: CDR1 WNHNN, CDR2 SYGVQD (reference sequence). Trimming took 6 bases from V and 0 from J; bases not matched to a gene: 16. This CDR3 has 20 residues. The CDR3 here is CASRDMTSGGARPISYEQYF. Written as DNA, the CDR3 is TGCGCCAGCAGGGACATGACTAGCGGGGGGGCCCGCCCTATCTCCTACGAGCAGTACTTC.

The gene calls are TRBV21-1 and TRBJ1-5. TRBV21-1 is termed a pseudogene. The CDR3 totals 11 residues. The CDR3 bases are TGTGCCAGCAGCGGAGGCTGGTCCCAGCATTTT. This gives the protein CASSGGWSQHF.

This chain links TRBV5-4 with TRBJ2-5, with TRBD2 matching over 10 bases. The CDR3 has 14 residues. The junction had 1 base not matched to a gene; V was cut back by 5 bases and J by 0 bases. CDR1 is SGHNT and CDR2 is YYREEE in the germline V gene (reference sequence). The DNA for the CDR3 is TGTGCCAGCAGAGGGACTAGCGACCAAGAGACCCAGTACTTC. Its translation is CASRGTSDQETQYF.

The genes are TRBV6-6 and TRBJ1-2; 7 nucleotides align to TRBD1. The junction had 9 bases not matched to a gene; V was cut back by 4 bases and J by 7 bases. Germline values: CDR1 MNHNY, CDR2 SVGAGI (reference sequence). This CDR3 is 14 amino acids long. In DNA, the CDR3 is TGTGCCAGCAGTTTCCAAGAGACAGGGAGTGGCTACACCTTC. It yields the protein CASSFQETGSGYTF.

This clone is a singleton in its sample. The chain uses TRBV7-8 and TRBJ2-5; possible D gene TRBD2, 6 bases. The germline V gene encodes CDR1 SGHVS and CDR2 FQNEAQ. The CDR3 sequence is 16 residues long. Trimming shortened V by 5 bases and J by 4 bases, and 20 bases separated the two germline ends. The CDR3 loop reads CASSVVRLVFSETQYF. CDR3 nucleotide sequence: TGTGCCAGCAGCGTCGTGCGACTAGTCTTTTCAGAGACCCAGTACTTC.

The chain combines TRBV9 with TRBJ2-2; 9 nucleotides align to TRBD1. The CDR3 loop spans 17 amino acids. The junction had 13 bases not matched to a gene; V was cut back by 3 bases and J by 7 bases. Germline V gene lookup returns CDR1 SGDLS and CDR2 YYNGEE. The DNA for the CDR3 is TGTGCCAGCAGCGGAAGGGGACAGGGAGTGAATGGCGGGGAGCTGTTTTTT. Its translation is CASSGRGQGVNGGELFF.

The V gene is TRBV19, the J gene TRBJ1-1, with D possibly TRBD1 on 6 matching bases. Germline assignment: CDR1 LNHDA and CDR2 SQIVND (reference sequence). V gave up 6 bases and J gave up 5 bases, with 13 bases separating them. This CDR3 spans 13 amino acids. The CDR3, as DNA: TGTGCCAGTAGAGAAGGGGGAAGAACTGAAGCTTTCTTT. It encodes CASREGGRTEAFF.

The chain combines TRBV6-5 with TRBJ1-1; D remains unclear. Germline CDR1 and CDR2: MNHEY and SVGAGI. This CDR3 comprises 14 residues. Trimming cost V 7 bases and J 7 bases, with 19 bases left between them. The CDR3 nucleotides read TGTGCCAGCAACGCACTGGACGGGGTGGGTGAAGCTTTCTTT. Its protein product is CASNALDGVGEAFF.

The rearrangement uses TRBV11-2 and TRBJ1-4; D gene ambiguous. Trimming stripped 1 base from V and 3 bases from J, with 12 bases between. The CDR3 covers 16 residues. The germline CDR1 and CDR2 sequences are SGHAT and FQNNGV. The CDR3 sequence is CASSLGTGGANEKLFF. The CDR3 DNA reads TGTGCCAGCAGCTTAGGGACGGGAGGTGCTAATGAAAAACTGTTTTTT.

The gene calls are TRBV4-2 and TRBJ1-5; D uncertain. CDR3 length: 16 residues. V dropped 0 bases and J dropped 1 base, with 10 bases sitting between them. The V gene's germline CDR1 is LGHNA and CDR2 YNFKEQ. The CDR3 sequence is CASSQDWSRSNQPQHF. DNA of the CDR3: TGTGCCAGCAGCCAAGATTGGTCGAGAAGCAATCAGCCCCAGCATTTT.

The chain couples TRBV30 to TRBJ2-7, with D possibly TRBD1 on 5 matching bases. V dropped 4 bases and J dropped 7 bases, with 23 bases sitting between them. Germline V gives CDR1 GTSNPN, CDR2 SVGIG (reference sequence). The CDR3 loop spans 15 amino acids. CDR3 region: CAWKKQAVTGKEQYF. CDR3 coding DNA: TGTGCCTGGAAAAAACAGGCGGTTACGGGTAAGGAGCAGTACTTC. The variable domain in full, completed from reference TRBV30 and TRBJ2-7, reads SQTIHQWPATLVQPVGSPLSLECTVEGTSNPNLYWYRQAAGRGLQLLFYSVGIGQISSEVPQNLSASRPQDRQFILSSKKLLLSDSGFYLCAWKKQAVTGKEQYFGPGTRLTVT.

The chain has TRBV29-1 and TRBJ2-7, with D possibly being TRBD1 (6 bases). Germline V lookup: CDR1 SQVTM, CDR2 ANQGSEA. The CDR3 has 11 amino acids. V lost 4 bases to trimming and J lost 2 bases, with 6 bases between them. As DNA, the CDR3 is TGCAGCGTTGGGGACACCTACGAGCAGTACTTC. Amino acids: CSVGDTYEQYF.

The J gene is TRBJ1-2, the V gene TRBV30, with 8 nucleotides matching TRBD1. Germline CDR1 GTSNPN, CDR2 SVGIG (reference sequence). The V gene end was trimmed by 5 bases and the J gene end by 7 bases; junction bases not matched to a gene: 6. The CDR3 is 12 residues long. The CDR3 nucleotides are TGTGCCTGGGGACAGGGTAACAGTGGCTACACCTTC. It yields the protein CAWGQGNSGYTF.

The chain couples TRBV5-4 to TRBJ1-1; D is undetermined. Trimming stripped 0 bases from V and 0 bases from J, with 9 bases between. The germline CDR1 and CDR2 sequences are SGHNT and YYREEE (reference sequence). CDR3 length: 15 residues. CDR3 region: CASSLVQSMNTEAFF. In DNA, the CDR3 is TGTGCCAGCAGCTTGGTACAGTCCATGAACACTGAAGCTTTCTTT.

V usage is TRBV30 and J usage is TRBJ1-1; the D gene is possibly TRBD1 (5 bases). The CDR3 is 13 residues long. Germline values: CDR1 GTSNPN, CDR2 SVGIG (reference sequence). The V and J ends lost 3 bases and 4 bases respectively, with 12 bases between them. This CDR3 reads CAWRGDFGTEAFF. In DNA form, the CDR3 reads TGTGCCTGGAGGGGGGACTTTGGCACTGAAGCTTTCTTT.

The chain carries TRBV10-2 and TRBJ2-6, with 7 bases aligning to TRBD1. The junction had 10 bases not matched to a gene; V was cut back by 7 bases and J by 4 bases. The germline V gene has CDR1 WSHSY and CDR2 SAAADI. The length of the CDR3 is 16 residues. CDR3 loop: CASTGQLVPGANVLTF. The CDR3 DNA reads TGCGCCAGCACGGGACAGTTAGTCCCCGGGGCCAACGTCCTGACTTTC.

V gene TRBV6-6 combines with J gene TRBJ1-5; weak D call: TRBD1 (6 bases). The CDR3 extends over 15 amino acids. Per germline, CDR1 MNHNY and CDR2 SVGAGI (reference sequence). Trimming took off 3 bases at V and 6 bases at J, with 15 bases between the two ends. The CDR3 reads CASSYEQGGLQPQHF. The CDR3, as DNA: TGTGCCAGCAGTTATGAACAGGGTGGTCTTCAGCCCCAGCATTTT.

V and J are TRBV10-2 and TRBJ2-5, with unresolved D. The J call may be faulty, since TRBJ2-7 better matches the DNA end. Germline lookup yields CDR1 WSHSY and CDR2 SAAADI. CDR3 length: 12 amino acids. The DNA for the CDR3 is TGCGCCAGCTACGACACCGCCTACGAGCAGTACTTC. Its translation: CASYDTAYEQYF.